These 15 T cell receptor beta chains came from one sample sequenced in a study of identical twins. TCRdb fed the 5' RACE reads into MiXCR, producing one record per CDR3 protein. Of 1.5 million to 2 million distinct CDR3 sequences in the sample, less than 40% were seen once. Sequencing input: cord blood. These receptors were taken from a newborn girl in good health.

The chain employs TRBV28 and TRBJ2-4; tentative D call: TRBD1 (5 bases). Trimming took 4 bases from V and 9 from J, leaving 22 bases between them. Per germline, CDR1 MDHEN and CDR2 SYDVKM. This CDR3 has 16 residues. CDR3 nucleotide sequence: TGTGCCAGCAGTTCGCAGGGTAGCCACATAAACGGCATTCAGTACTTC. Its protein product is CASSSQGSHINGIQYF.

This clonotype was picked up many times. CDR3 in amino acids: CSVDLAGTSGRVEQFF. The CDR3 nucleotides are TGCAGCGTTGACCTCGCCGGGACTAGTGGGAGAGTTGAGCAGTTCTTC. This chain uses TRBV29-1 with TRBJ2-1, with TRBD2 matching over 8 bases. The germline gives CDR1 SQVTM, CDR2 ANQGSEA. The CDR3 spans 16 residues. Germline trimming cut 3 bases from V and 9 bases from J; bases unmatched to any gene: 16.

The rearrangement joins TRBV20-1 to TRBJ2-1; TRBD1 aligns across 9 bases. CDR3 length equals 17 residues. Germline CDR1 is DFQATT and CDR2 is SNEGSKA (reference sequence). The V and J ends lost 4 bases and 0 bases, in that order; junction bases with no gene match: 10. The CDR3 DNA follows: TGCAGTGCTATACCCCGGGACAGGGTGGCCTCCTACAATGAGCAGTTCTTC. The encoded protein is CSAIPRDRVASYNEQFF.

This clonotype appeared a few times. This chain connects TRBV20-1 to TRBJ2-5; no definite D call. Germline V gene lookup returns CDR1 DFQATT and CDR2 SNEGSKA (reference sequence). The ends were cut back, 5 bases at V and 2 bases at J, with 9 bases in the middle. This CDR3 is 12 amino acids long. The CDR3 reads CSAEQLQETQYF. CDR3 bases: TGCAGTGCTGAACAGTTACAAGAGACCCAGTACTTC.

The sample holds many counts of this clonotype. J is TRBJ2-5 and V is TRBV20-1; D is possibly TRBD2 (5 bases). The CDR3 has 13 residues. V shed 0 bases and J shed 3 bases, with 8 bases lying between them. The V gene's germline CDR1 is DFQATT and CDR2 SNEGSKA (reference sequence). CDR3 coding DNA: TGCAGTGCTAGAGATCGAGGGAAAGAGACCCAGTACTTC. This sequence encodes CSARDRGKETQYF.

A few counts support this clonotype. This chain links TRBV28 with TRBJ1-5, with D unclear. Germline loops: CDR1 MDHEN, CDR2 SYDVKM. V was cut by 2 bases and J by 3 bases, with 11 bases left in between. The CDR3 loop spans 15 amino acids. CDR3 bases: TGTGCCAGCAGTTTACCCAACGTTAACAATCAGCCCCAGCATTTT. This encodes CASSLPNVNNQPQHF.

V is TRBV2 and J is TRBJ1-2; 8 bases match TRBD1. Trimming cost V 11 bases and J 2 bases; bases outside gene matches: 1. This CDR3 is built from 11 residues. Germline V gene lookup returns CDR1 SNHLY and CDR2 FYNNEI. CDR3 region: CAWDRNYGYTF. CDR3 coding DNA: TGTGCCTGGGACAGGAACTATGGCTACACCTTC. Based on the CDR3 plus reference TRBV2 and TRBJ1-2, the full variable domain is EPEVTQTPSHQVTQMGQEVILRCVPISNHLYFYWYRQILGQKVEFLVSFYNNEISEKSEIFDDQFSVERPDGSNFTLKIRSTKLEDSAMYFCAWDRNYGYTFGSGTRLTVV.

This clonotype was seen a few times. V usage is TRBV20-1 and J usage is TRBJ1-1; D is ambiguous. The CDR3 totals 13 residues. CDR1 is DFQATT, CDR2 SNEGSKA, per germline (reference sequence). The V gene lost 0 bases and the J gene lost 7 bases, with 12 bases spanning the gap. This CDR3 reads CSARDRVRNEAFF. CDR3 coding DNA: TGCAGTGCTAGAGATCGGGTACGGAATGAAGCTTTCTTT.

This clonotype appeared a few times. The chain recombines TRBV10-3 with TRBJ1-5, with D uncertain. In germline, CDR1 is ENHRY, CDR2 SYGVKD. Trimming pared 0 bases from V and 3 bases from J, leaving 3 bases between. The CDR3 runs to 13 residues. The CDR3 loop is CAISESVNQPQHF. CDR3 bases: TGTGCCATCAGTGAGTCCGTCAATCAGCCCCAGCATTTT.

This chain uses TRBV7-9 with TRBJ2-3, with 8 bases matching TRBD2. The CDR3 extends over 14 amino acids. J lost 10 bases, V lost 5 bases, and 11 bases had no gene match. Germline loops: CDR1 SEHNR, CDR2 FQNEAQ (reference sequence). CDR3 sequence: CASSRPGTRGSQYF. The CDR3 DNA reads TGTGCCAGCAGCCGACCAGGGACTAGAGGGTCGCAGTATTTT.

The chain joins TRBV6-4 to TRBJ2-3; perhaps TRBD1 as D (6 bases). CDR1 MRHNA and CDR2 SNTAGT come from the germline V gene. The germline V and J ends were trimmed by 4 bases and 3 bases, with 11 bases remaining between them. The length of the CDR3 is 14 residues. In nucleotides, the CDR3 is TGTGCCAGCAGTGCGTTCAGGGGAACAGATACGCAGTATTTT. It yields the protein CASSAFRGTDTQYF.

This clonotype has only a few counts. The CDR3 DNA reads TGTGCCAGTAGACCAGCGGGGGGGAGCTCCTACAATGAGCAGTTCTTC. The encoded protein is CASRPAGGSSYNEQFF. The chain links TRBV19 to TRBJ2-1; 10 nucleotides align to TRBD2. This CDR3 has 16 residues. Germline CDR1 LNHDA, CDR2 SQIVND (reference sequence). Trimming cost V 6 bases and J 0 bases; bases outside gene matches: 5. The full variable domain, its missing parts supplied by reference TRBV19 and TRBJ2-1, is DGGITQSPKYLFRKEGQNVTLSCEQNLNHDAMYWYRQDPGQGLRLIYYSQIVNDFQKGDIAEGYSVSREKKESFPLTVTSAQKNPTAFYLCASRPAGGSSYNEQFFGPGTRLTVL.

The chain employs TRBV20-1 and TRBJ2-5, with D perhaps TRBD2 (6 bases). Trimming took 0 bases from V and 1 from J, leaving 12 bases between them. CDR3 length: 15 amino acids. Germline V CDR1 and CDR2: DFQATT, SNEGSKA (reference sequence). CDR3 in amino acids: CSARDGGLLQETQYF. Here the CDR3 DNA reads TGCAGTGCTAGAGATGGGGGACTGCTCCAAGAGACCCAGTACTTC.

V gene TRBV6-1 combines with J gene TRBJ1-5; D is perhaps TRBD1 (5 bases). Germline CDR1 is MNHNS and CDR2 is SASEGT. V was pared by 0 bases and J by 3 bases, with 9 bases between. CDR3 length: 15 residues. CDR3 sequence (DNA): TGTGCCAGCAGTGAAGCCAGGGCTAACAATCAGCCCCAGCATTTT. Its translation: CASSEARANNQPQHF.

Note on this clonotype: A read error may produce the germline difference seen at one junction end. The chain combines TRBV9 with TRBJ1-2; D remains unclear. Germline V CDR1 and CDR2: SGDLS, YYNGEE. CDR3 length: 12 amino acids. CDR3 sequence reads: CTSSVSDYGYTF. CDR3 nucleotides: TGTACCAGCAGCGTATCAGACTATGGCTACACCTTC.